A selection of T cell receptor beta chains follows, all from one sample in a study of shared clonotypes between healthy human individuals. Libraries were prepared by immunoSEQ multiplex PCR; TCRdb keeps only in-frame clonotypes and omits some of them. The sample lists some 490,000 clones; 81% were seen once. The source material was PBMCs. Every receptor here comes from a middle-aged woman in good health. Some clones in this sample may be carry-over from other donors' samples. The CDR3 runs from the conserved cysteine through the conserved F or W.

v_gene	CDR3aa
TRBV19	CASTQGRITLYGYTF
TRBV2	CASRRGLAGVGGANVLTF
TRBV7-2	CASTGQALSNEQFF
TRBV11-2	CASTEGNDYGYTF
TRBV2	CASIGRGQETQYF
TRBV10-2	CASRPEAWDGYTF
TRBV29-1	CSVGEGYEQYF
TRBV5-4	CASSADREREQYF
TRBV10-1	CASSGQGVSGYTF
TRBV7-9	CASSLEGPAREQYF
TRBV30	CAWSAILGNEQFF
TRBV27	CASSLVLGEGTSENRGLFETQYF
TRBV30	CAWSREGESDTEAFF
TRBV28	CASSLGGQGAFEKLFF
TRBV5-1	CASSLGASGPSTQYF
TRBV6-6	CASRYSTRLAQETQYF
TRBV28	CASNPGGGGNTIYF
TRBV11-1	CASSLGFHEQYF
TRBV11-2	CASSLGHGSVTGELFF
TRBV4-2	CASSQGQAISYEQYF
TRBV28	CASSTNYGTQYF
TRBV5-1	CASSLDGDLNYGYTF
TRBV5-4	CASSLGRNEQYF
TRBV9	CFFPGNTIYF
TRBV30	CAWSLGGGEQFF
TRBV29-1	CSVSGTGSNNEQFF
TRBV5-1	CASSLGGTDTQYF
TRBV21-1	CASIPMWLNTEAFF
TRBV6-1	CASRLAGASNTEAFF
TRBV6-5	CASTPGGRGYEQYF
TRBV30	CAWSVIGRQNTEAFF
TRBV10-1	CASSESRSGREETQYF
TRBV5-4	CASTSIAGGNANTGELFF
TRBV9	CASSVESSSIQYF
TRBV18	CASSPRTANTEAFF
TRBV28	CASSTYTSGRYEQYF
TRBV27	CASSLSRTVPKAFF
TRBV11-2	CASSFVNEQYF
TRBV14	CASSQVRGSTGELFF
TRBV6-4	CASSDTTGGNEQFF